This T cell receptor (beta chain) was recorded in a study of control samples from healthy donors and cancer patients. The CDR3 runs to 15 residues. V lost 3 bases and J lost 6, with 15 bases in between. Germline V gene data show CDR1 as MGHRA and CDR2 as YSYEKL. Sequenced by immunoSEQ multiplex PCR; TCRdb stores in-frame clones only, minus some. The sample shows roughly 79,000 clones, approximately 84% of them seen only once. The sequenced sample consisted of blood. The TCR sequence derives from a man aged 50-59 years in good health. The rearrangement links TRBV4-1 to TRBJ2-1, with D tentatively TRBD1 or TRBD2 (5 bases each). In nucleotides, the CDR3 is TGCGCCAGCAGCCATTTTGGGGGAGCGGTCAATGAGCAGTTCTTC. Amino acids: CASSHFGGAVNEQFF.